The clone carrying this TCR beta chain was picked up many times. Here immunoSEQ multiplex PCR was the method, and the copy in TCRdb shows in-frame clones only, minus some. The sample holds 70,000 to 80,000 clones, 60% to 85% seen once. The sample comes from a study of T cell responses to AZD1222 COVID-19 vaccine. This CDR3 contains 15 residues. V dropped 1 base and J dropped 6 bases, with 15 bases sitting between them. Germline lookup yields CDR1 SEHNR and CDR2 FQNEAQ (reference sequence). This TCR came from an adult who received the AZD1222 COVID-19 vaccine. The genes are TRBV7-9 and TRBJ1-1, with D maybe TRBD1 (6 bases). This specimen was peripheral blood, taken 28 days after the second AZD1222 dose. The CDR3 coding sequence is TGTGCCAGCAGCTTAGGATTTACGGACAGTCCTGAAGCTTTCTTT. Translation: CASSLGFTDSPEAFF.